The 21 T cell receptor beta chains below were found in one sample sequenced in a study of breast tumors, draining lymph nodes, adjacent tissues. TCRdb re-derived calls from the multiplex PCR reads in MiXCR, one entry per CDR3 protein. The sample includes about 180,000 distinct CDR3 sequences, around 35% of them seen just once. Axillary draining lymph nodes of breast cancer patients supplied the node samples. Sequencing was performed on axillary lymph node tissue. The receptors derive from a female donor with breast cancer. Some clones in this sample may be carry-over from other donors' samples.

The table lists this clonotype with many counts. The junction departs from the called germline gene at one end, perhaps through a read error. V is TRBV15 and J is TRBJ1-1; D remains ambiguous. The germline CDR1 and CDR2 sequences are LNHNV and YYDKDF (reference sequence). The CDR3 has 15 residues. DNA for the CDR3: TGTGCCACCAGCAGAGATGGGCGGTTGATGACTGGAGCTTTCTTT. Translating it yields CATSRDGRLMTGAFF.

The chain couples TRBV2 to TRBJ1-2; 8 positions match TRBD1. Per the germline V gene, CDR1 is SNHLY and CDR2 is FYNNEI. The CDR3 covers 14 residues. Unmatched junction bases numbered 3, after V lost 3 bases and J lost 3 bases. CDR3 amino acids: CASSDQGADYGYTF. CDR3 DNA: TGTGCCAGCAGTGACCAGGGGGCAGACTATGGCTACACCTTC.

A note on this clonotype: A junction end diverges from the germline sequence, so it may reflect a read error. The chain links TRBV9 to TRBJ2-7; D possibly corresponds to TRBD2 (5 bases). The CDR3 sequence is 15 residues long. The germline V gene has CDR1 SGDLS and CDR2 YYNGEE. CDR3 amino acids: CASSVGAVSSYEPYF. CDR3 coding DNA: TGTGCCAGCAGCGTGGGAGCCGTCAGCTCCTACGAGCCGTACTTC.

The CDR3, as DNA: TGCAGCGTCCGAGCGGGAGGAAATGAGCAGTTCTTC. Translated: CSVRAGGNEQFF. The V and J genes are TRBV29-1 and TRBJ2-1, with 9 bases that match TRBD2. The junction had 4 bases not matched to a gene; V was cut back by 6 bases and J by 7 bases. The germline CDR1 and CDR2 sequences are SQVTM and ANQGSEA. CDR3 length equals 12 residues.

The table lists this clonotype with a few counts. This chain connects TRBV6-1 to TRBJ2-1, with 14 bases aligning to TRBD2. The germline gives CDR1 MNHNS, CDR2 SASEGT. V shed 2 bases, J shed 0 bases, and the junction held 6 bases outside the gene matches. The CDR3 is 19 residues long. The CDR3 coding sequence is TGTGCCAGCAGTGAAAAAGGACTAGCGGGGGGCGTCTCCTACAATGAGCAGTTCTTC. As protein: CASSEKGLAGGVSYNEQFF.

This clonotype was found many times. V and J are TRBV19 and TRBJ1-2; possibly TRBD1 for D (5 bases). The CDR3 length is 12 residues. V dropped 5 bases and J dropped 8 bases, with 12 bases sitting between them. Germline assignment: CDR1 LNHDA and CDR2 SQIVND (reference sequence). The CDR3 loop is CASSPTTEGYTF. The DNA for the CDR3 is TGTGCCAGTAGTCCAACGACAGAAGGCTACACCTTC.

This clonotype was found many times. V and J are TRBV6-1 and TRBJ1-5, with a possible D match to TRBD1 (6 bases). V lost 2 bases, J lost 4 bases, and 18 bases lay in between. The CDR3 sequence is 17 residues long. The germline gives CDR1 MNHNS, CDR2 SASEGT. The DNA of the CDR3 is TGTGCCAGCAGTGAAAGGGTTCGGGGGGCGAGGAATCAGCCCCAGCATTTT. Its protein product is CASSERVRGARNQPQHF.

This clonotype has at least ten counts. This sequence joins TRBV19 and TRBJ2-5; TRBD1 matches 7 bases. This CDR3 is 14 amino acids long. Germline V gene data show CDR1 as LNHDA and CDR2 as SQIVND (reference sequence). The V gene end was trimmed by 6 bases and the J gene end by 3 bases; junction bases not matched to a gene: 7. CDR3 DNA sequence: TGTGCCAGTAGGCAGACAGGGTCAAAAGAGACCCAGTACTTC. This gives the protein CASRQTGSKETQYF.

This clonotype occurred many times. The chain employs TRBV6-5 and TRBJ2-2, with 8 nucleotides matching TRBD1. Losses at the gene ends were 6 bases for V and 2 bases for J; bases not matched to a gene: 5. CDR1 and CDR2 from the germline V gene are MNHEY and SVGAGI. The CDR3 is 15 residues long. The CDR3 here is CASSWTGTNTGELFF. In DNA, the CDR3 is TGTGCCAGCAGCTGGACAGGGACCAACACCGGGGAGCTGTTTTTT.

This rearrangement joins TRBV20-1 to TRBJ1-2; D is perhaps TRBD1 (5 bases). CDR3 length: 12 residues. CDR1 is DFQATT and CDR2 is SNEGSKA in the germline V gene (reference sequence). CDR3 region: CSQDNGAASYTF. In DNA form, the CDR3 reads TGCAGCCAAGATAATGGGGCCGCTTCCTACACCTTC.

Turning to this clonotype: A read error may produce the germline difference seen at one junction end. DNA for the CDR3: TGTGCCAGCAGCTTTAGGGGGGATGAGGGCTACGAGCAGCACTTC. Amino acid sequence: CASSFRGDEGYEQHF. The V gene is TRBV7-6, the J gene TRBJ2-7, with D perhaps given as TRBD1 or TRBD2 (6 bases each). The CDR3 covers 15 residues. Per germline, CDR1 SGHVS and CDR2 FNYEAQ.

The V gene is TRBV7-3, the J gene TRBJ2-3, with 10 bases identical to TRBD2. The V gene end was trimmed by 5 bases and the J gene end by 1 base; junction bases not matched to a gene: 6. This CDR3 is 16 amino acids long. Germline assignment: CDR1 SGHTA and CDR2 FQGTGA. The CDR3 nucleotides read TGTGCCAGCAGCCAAGCCGGGACTAGCGGCACAGATACGCAGTATTTT. It encodes CASSQAGTSGTDTQYF.

This clonotype was picked up a small number of times. The chain joins TRBV9 to TRBJ1-1; TRBD1 is a possible D gene (5 bases). Looked up from germline, CDR1 is SGDLS and CDR2 is YYNGEE. The V and J ends lost 0 bases and 4 bases respectively, with 13 bases between them. The CDR3 runs to 15 residues. The CDR3 loop reads CASSVALGTGTEAFF. The CDR3, as DNA: TGTGCCAGCAGCGTAGCTCTAGGGACGGGCACTGAAGCTTTCTTT.

This chain uses TRBV20-1 with TRBJ2-7, with D possibly TRBD2 on 6 matching bases. The CDR3 length is 16 residues. The germline V gene encodes CDR1 DFQATT and CDR2 SNEGSKA (reference sequence). Trimming removed 3 bases from V and 3 bases from J, with 21 bases in between. In DNA form, the CDR3 reads TGCAGTGCTAGCCCGACTAGTGGGAGGACCTTCTACGAGCAGTACTTC. It yields the protein CSASPTSGRTFYEQYF.

This clonotype came up many times. This chain uses TRBV6-5 with TRBJ2-5; no reliable D call. Germline CDR1 and CDR2: MNHEY and SVGAGI. Trimming shortened V by 0 bases and J by 5 bases, and 13 bases separated the two germline ends. The CDR3 length is 15 residues. CDR3 bases: TGTGCCAGCAGTTACTCGTACATCTCTCGGGAGACCCAGTACTTC. This encodes CASSYSYISRETQYF.

Note on this clonotype: With a much larger clone just one base away, this may be a read error. The rearrangement links TRBV11-2 to TRBJ2-7; 7 bases match TRBD1. Germline values: CDR1 SGHAT, CDR2 FQNNGV. V was pared by 5 bases and J by 6 bases, with 7 bases of the junction left unmatched. This CDR3 spans 13 amino acids. The CDR3 DNA reads TGTGCCAGCAGCCATGACAGGGTTTCCGAGCAGTACTTC. Translating it yields CASSHDRVSEQYF.

DNA of the CDR3: TGTGCCAGCAGTGAGTACAGGATGGGTTTCTTT. Protein product: CASSEYRMGFF. The gene calls are TRBV2 and TRBJ1-1, with D maybe TRBD1 (5 bases). From germline, CDR1 is SNHLY and CDR2 FYNNEI. Trimming removed 3 bases from V and 13 bases from J, with 12 bases in between. This CDR3 is built from 11 residues.

In this sample, this clonotype turned up many times. This chain links TRBV28 with TRBJ2-1, with 7 bases that match TRBD1. V was clipped by 6 bases and J by 4 bases; unmatched bases: 12. Germline V gives CDR1 MDHEN, CDR2 SYDVKM. The CDR3 contains 16 residues. CDR3 sequence reads: CASSSKWGTVYNEQFF. In nucleotides, the CDR3 is TGTGCCAGCAGCTCCAAATGGGGGACAGTTTACAATGAGCAGTTCTTC.

This clonotype showed up many times. CDR3 amino acids: CASSPRTANYGYTF. CDR3 bases: TGTGCCAGCTCACCAAGGACAGCTAACTATGGCTACACCTTC. The gene calls are TRBV18 and TRBJ1-2; D may be TRBD1 (6 bases). CDR3 size: 14 residues. V dropped 2 bases and J dropped 0 bases, with 7 bases sitting between them. Looked up from germline, CDR1 is KGHSH and CDR2 is LQKENI.

The table lists this clonotype with many counts. The CDR3 loop is CASSVEVAVDTDTQYF. DNA of the CDR3: TGTGCCAGCAGCGTAGAGGTAGCGGTAGACACAGATACGCAGTATTTT. V and J are TRBV9 and TRBJ2-3, with D maybe TRBD2 (6 bases). The CDR3 contains 16 residues. Germline assignment: CDR1 SGDLS and CDR2 YYNGEE. Trimming took off 0 bases at V and 2 bases at J, with 13 bases between the two ends. The entire variable domain, with the rest obtained from reference TRBV9 and TRBJ2-3, is as follows: DSGVTQTPKHLITATGQRVTLRCSPRSGDLSVYWYQQSLDQGLQFLIQYYNGEERAKGNILERFSAQQFPDLHSELNLSSLELGDSALYFCASSVEVAVDTDTQYFGPGTRLTVL.

This clonotype was seen repeatedly, ten times or more. The gene calls are TRBV15 and TRBJ2-7, with D possibly matching TRBD2 (6 bases). Germline V gives CDR1 LNHNV, CDR2 YYDKDF (reference sequence). This CDR3 is built from 15 residues. V was pared by 0 bases and J by 5 bases, with 14 bases between. CDR3: CATSRDLGTGDEQYF. The CDR3, as DNA: TGTGCCACCAGCAGAGATTTAGGGACGGGAGACGAGCAGTACTTC.